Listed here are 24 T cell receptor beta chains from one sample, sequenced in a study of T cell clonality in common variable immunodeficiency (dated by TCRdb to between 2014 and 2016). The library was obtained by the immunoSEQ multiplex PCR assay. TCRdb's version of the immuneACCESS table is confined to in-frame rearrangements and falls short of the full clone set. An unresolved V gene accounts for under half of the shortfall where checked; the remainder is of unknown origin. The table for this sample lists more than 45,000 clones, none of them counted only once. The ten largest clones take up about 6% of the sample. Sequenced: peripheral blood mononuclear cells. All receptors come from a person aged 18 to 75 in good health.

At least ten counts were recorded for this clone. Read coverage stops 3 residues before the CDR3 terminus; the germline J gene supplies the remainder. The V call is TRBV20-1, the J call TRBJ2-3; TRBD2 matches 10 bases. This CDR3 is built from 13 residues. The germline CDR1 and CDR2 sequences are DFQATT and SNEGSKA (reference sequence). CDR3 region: CSGSGGGRETQYF. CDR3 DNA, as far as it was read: TGCAGCGGGAGCGGGGGGGGTCGGGAGACG.

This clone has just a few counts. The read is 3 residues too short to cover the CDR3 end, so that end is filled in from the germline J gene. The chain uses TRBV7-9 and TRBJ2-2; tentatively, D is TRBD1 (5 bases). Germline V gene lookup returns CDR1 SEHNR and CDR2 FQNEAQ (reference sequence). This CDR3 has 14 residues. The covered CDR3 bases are TGTGCCAGCAGCCGGTATCAGGGTAATGAAAAG. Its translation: CASSRYQGNEK. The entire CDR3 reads CASSRYQGNEKLFF.

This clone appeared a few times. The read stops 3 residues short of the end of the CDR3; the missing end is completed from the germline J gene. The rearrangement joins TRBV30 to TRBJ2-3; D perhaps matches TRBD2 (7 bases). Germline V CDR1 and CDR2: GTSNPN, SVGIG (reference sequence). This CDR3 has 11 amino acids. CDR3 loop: CAWSGGGPQYF. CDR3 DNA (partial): TGTGCCTGGAGTGGGGGGGGGCCG. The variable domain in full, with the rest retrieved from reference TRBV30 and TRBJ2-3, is SQTIHQWPATLVQPVGSPLSLECTVEGTSNPNLYWYRQAAGRGLQLLFYSVGIGQISSEVPQNLSASRPQDRQFILSSKKLLLSDSGFYLCAWSGGGPQYFGPGTRLTVL.

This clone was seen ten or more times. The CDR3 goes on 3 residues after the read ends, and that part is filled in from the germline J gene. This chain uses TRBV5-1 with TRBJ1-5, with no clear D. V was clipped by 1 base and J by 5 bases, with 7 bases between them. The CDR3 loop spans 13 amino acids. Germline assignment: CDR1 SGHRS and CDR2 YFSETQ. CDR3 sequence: CASSLTGYQPQHF. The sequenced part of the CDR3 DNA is TGCGCCAGCAGCTTGACCGGTTATCAGCCC.

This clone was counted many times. The CDR3 reads CSARDSRGTRYTEAFF. The CDR3 bases that were read are TGCAGTGCTAGAGACTCGCGGGGTACCCGATACACTGAA. The rearrangement links TRBV20-1 to TRBJ1-1, with D hard to call. The sequenced fragment ends 3 residues before the CDR3 boundary, so the rest is inferred from the germline J gene. Trimming cost V 0 bases and J 3 bases, with 17 bases left between them. The CDR3 length is 16 residues. Germline assignment: CDR1 DFQATT and CDR2 SNEGSKA (reference sequence).

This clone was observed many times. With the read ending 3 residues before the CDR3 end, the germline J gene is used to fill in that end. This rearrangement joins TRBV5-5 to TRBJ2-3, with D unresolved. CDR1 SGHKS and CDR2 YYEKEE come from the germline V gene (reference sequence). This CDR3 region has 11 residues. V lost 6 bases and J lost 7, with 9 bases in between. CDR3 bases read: TGTGCCAGCATCGCCGCGAATACG. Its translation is CASIAANT. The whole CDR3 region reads CASIAANTQYF. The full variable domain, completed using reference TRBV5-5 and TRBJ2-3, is DAGVTQSPTHLIKTRGQQVTLRCSPISGHKSVSWYQQVLGQGPQFIFQYYEKEERGRGNFPDRFSARQFPNYSSELNVNALLLGDSALYLCASIAANTQYFGPGTRLTVL.

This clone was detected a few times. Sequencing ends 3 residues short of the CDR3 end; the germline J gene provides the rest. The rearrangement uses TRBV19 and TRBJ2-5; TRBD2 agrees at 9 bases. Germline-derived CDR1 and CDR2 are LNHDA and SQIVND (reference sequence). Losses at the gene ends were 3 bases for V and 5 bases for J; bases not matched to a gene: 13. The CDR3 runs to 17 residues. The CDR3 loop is CASSIETPRGGWETQYF. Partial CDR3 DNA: TGTGCCAGTAGTATCGAAACCCCGCGGGGGGGGTGGGAGACC.

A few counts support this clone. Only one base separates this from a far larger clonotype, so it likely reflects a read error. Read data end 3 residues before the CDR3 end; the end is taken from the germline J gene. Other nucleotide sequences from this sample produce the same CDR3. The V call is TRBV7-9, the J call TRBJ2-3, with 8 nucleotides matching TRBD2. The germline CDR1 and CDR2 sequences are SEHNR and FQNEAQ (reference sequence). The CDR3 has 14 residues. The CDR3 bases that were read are TGTGCGAGCACCCGAGCGGGAGACCCAGATACG. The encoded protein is CASTRAGDPDT. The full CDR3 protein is CASTRAGDPDTQYF.

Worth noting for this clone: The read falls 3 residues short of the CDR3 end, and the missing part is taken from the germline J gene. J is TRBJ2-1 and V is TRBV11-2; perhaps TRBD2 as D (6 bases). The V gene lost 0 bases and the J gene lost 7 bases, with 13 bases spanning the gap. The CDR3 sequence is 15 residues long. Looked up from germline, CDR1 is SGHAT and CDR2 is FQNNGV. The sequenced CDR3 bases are TGTGCCAGCAGCTTAGATCTGGGACTCGGGAATGAG. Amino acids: CASSLDLGLGNE. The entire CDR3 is CASSLDLGLGNEQFF.

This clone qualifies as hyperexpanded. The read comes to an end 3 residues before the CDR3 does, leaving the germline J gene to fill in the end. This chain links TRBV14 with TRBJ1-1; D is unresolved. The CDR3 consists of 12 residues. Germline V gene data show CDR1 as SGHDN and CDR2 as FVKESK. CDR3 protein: CASSQDRYLAFF. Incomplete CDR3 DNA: TGTGCCAGCAGCCAAGATCGGTATTTA. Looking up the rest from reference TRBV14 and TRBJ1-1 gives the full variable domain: EAGVTQFPSHSVIEKGQTVTLRCDPISGHDNLYWYRRVMGKEIKFLLHFVKESKQDESGMPNNRFLAERTGGTYSTLKVQPAELEDSGVYFCASSQDRYLAFFGQGTRLTVV.

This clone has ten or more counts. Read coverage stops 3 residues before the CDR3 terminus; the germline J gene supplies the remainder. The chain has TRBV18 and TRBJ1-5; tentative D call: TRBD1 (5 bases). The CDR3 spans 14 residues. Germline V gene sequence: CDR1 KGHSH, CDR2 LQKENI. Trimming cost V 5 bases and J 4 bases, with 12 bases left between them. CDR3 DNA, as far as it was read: TGTGCCAGCTCATTCGACGGGGGGAATCAGCCC. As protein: CASSFDGGNQP. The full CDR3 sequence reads CASSFDGGNQPQHF.

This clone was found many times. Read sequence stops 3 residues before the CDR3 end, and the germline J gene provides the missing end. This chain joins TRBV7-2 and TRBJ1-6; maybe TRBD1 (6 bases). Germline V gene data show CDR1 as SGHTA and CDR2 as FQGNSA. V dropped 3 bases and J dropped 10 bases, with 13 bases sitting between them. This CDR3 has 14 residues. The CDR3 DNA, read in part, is TGTGCCAGCAGCTTCCTCAGGGGTAACTCACCC. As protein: CASSFLRGNSP. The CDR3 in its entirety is CASSFLRGNSPLHF.

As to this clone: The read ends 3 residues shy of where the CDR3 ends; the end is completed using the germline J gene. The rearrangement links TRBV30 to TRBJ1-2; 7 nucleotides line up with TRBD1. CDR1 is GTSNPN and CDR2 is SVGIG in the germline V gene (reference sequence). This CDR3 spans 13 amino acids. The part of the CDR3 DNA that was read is TGTGCCTGGAGTAGGGACAGTTTCTACGAC. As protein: CAWSRDSFYD. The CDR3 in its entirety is CAWSRDSFYDYTF. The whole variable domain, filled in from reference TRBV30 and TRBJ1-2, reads SQTIHQWPATLVQPVGSPLSLECTVEGTSNPNLYWYRQAAGRGLQLLFYSVGIGQISSEVPQNLSASRPQDRQFILSSKKLLLSDSGFYLCAWSRDSFYDYTFGSGTRLTVV.

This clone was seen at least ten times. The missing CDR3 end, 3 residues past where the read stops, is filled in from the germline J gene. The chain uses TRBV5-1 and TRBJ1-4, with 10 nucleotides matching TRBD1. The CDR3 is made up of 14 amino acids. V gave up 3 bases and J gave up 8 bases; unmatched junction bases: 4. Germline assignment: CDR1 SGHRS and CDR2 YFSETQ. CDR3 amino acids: CASSSGTGDEKLFF. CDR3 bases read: TGCGCCAGCAGCTCCGGGACAGGGGACGAAAAA.

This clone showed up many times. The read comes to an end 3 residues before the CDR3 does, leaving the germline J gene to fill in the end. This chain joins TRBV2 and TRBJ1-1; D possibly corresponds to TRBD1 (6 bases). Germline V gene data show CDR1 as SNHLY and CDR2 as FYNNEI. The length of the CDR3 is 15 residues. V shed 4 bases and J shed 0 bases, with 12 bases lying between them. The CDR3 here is CASSVSGVMNTEAFF. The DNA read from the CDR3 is TGTGCCAGCAGTGTGTCAGGGGTCATGAACACTGAA.

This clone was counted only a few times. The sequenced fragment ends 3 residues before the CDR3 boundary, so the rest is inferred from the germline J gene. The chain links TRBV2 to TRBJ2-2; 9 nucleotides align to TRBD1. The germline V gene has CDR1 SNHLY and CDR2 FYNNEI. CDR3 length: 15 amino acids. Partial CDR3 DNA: TGTGCCAGCAGTGCAGAACAGGGGGCGCGTTCACCG. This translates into CASSAEQGARSP. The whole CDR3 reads CASSAEQGARSPLFF.

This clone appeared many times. The CDR3 DNA, read in part, is TGTGCCAGCTCACCGAATATAGTAAAATTAACAGGGAACACCGGGGAG. This encodes CASSPNIVKLTGNTGE. The full CDR3 protein reads CASSPNIVKLTGNTGELFF. This chain connects TRBV18 to TRBJ2-2; maybe TRBD1 (5 bases). The CDR3 extends 3 residues past the end of the read, so its final part is completed from the germline J gene. The CDR3 has 19 residues. In germline, CDR1 is KGHSH, CDR2 LQKENI. Trimming pared 3 bases from V and 1 base from J, leaving 21 bases between.

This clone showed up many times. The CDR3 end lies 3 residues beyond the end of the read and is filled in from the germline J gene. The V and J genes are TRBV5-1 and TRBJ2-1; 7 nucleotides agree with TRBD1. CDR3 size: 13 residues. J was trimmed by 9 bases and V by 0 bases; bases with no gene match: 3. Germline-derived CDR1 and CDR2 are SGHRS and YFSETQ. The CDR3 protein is CASSLESGGEQFF. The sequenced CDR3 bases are TGCGCCAGCAGCTTGGAATCAGGGGGTGAG. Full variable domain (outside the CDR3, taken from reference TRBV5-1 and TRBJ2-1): KAGVTQTPRYLIKTRGQQVTLSCSPISGHRSVSWYQQTPGQGLQFLFEYFSETQRNKGNFPGRFSGRQFSNSRSEMNVSTLELGDSALYLCASSLESGGEQFFGPGTRLTVL.

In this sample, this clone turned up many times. The CDR3 protein is CASSDTLTGHYTF. CDR3 DNA (partial): TGCGCCAGCAGCGACACCCTGACAGGGCAC. V usage is TRBV5-1 and J usage is TRBJ1-2; 7 nucleotides match TRBD1. Read sequence stops 3 residues before the CDR3 end, and the germline J gene provides the missing end. Germline CDR1 and CDR2: SGHRS and YFSETQ. The CDR3 sequence is 13 residues long.

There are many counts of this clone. CDR3 DNA (partial): TGTGCCAGCAGCACCAGGGTCGGGACG. Protein sequence: CASSTRVGT. The CDR3 in its entirety is CASSTRVGTQYF. This sequence joins TRBV5-4 and TRBJ2-3, with a tentative D call TRBD1 (5 bases). The read ends 3 residues before the CDR3 terminus; that terminus is restored from the germline J gene. Germline V lookup: CDR1 SGHNT, CDR2 YYREEE (reference sequence). The CDR3 contains 12 residues. Complete variable domain (other parts from reference TRBV5-4 and TRBJ2-3): ETGVTQSPTHLIKTRGQQVTLRCSSQSGHNTVSWYQQALGQGPQFIFQYYREEENGRGNFPPRFSGLQFPNYSSELNVNALELDDSALYLCASSTRVGTQYFGPGTRLTVL.

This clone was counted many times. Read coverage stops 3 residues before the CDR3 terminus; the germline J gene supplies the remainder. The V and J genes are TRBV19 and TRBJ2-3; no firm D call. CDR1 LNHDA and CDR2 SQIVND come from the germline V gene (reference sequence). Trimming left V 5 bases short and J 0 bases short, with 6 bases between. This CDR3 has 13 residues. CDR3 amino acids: CASSLTSTDTQYF. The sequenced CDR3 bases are TGTGCCAGTAGTCTAACGAGCACAGATACG. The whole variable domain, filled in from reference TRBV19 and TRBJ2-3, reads DGGITQSPKYLFRKEGQNVTLSCEQNLNHDAMYWYRQDPGQGLRLIYYSQIVNDFQKGDIAEGYSVSREKKESFPLTVTSAQKNPTAFYLCASSLTSTDTQYFGPGTRLTVL.

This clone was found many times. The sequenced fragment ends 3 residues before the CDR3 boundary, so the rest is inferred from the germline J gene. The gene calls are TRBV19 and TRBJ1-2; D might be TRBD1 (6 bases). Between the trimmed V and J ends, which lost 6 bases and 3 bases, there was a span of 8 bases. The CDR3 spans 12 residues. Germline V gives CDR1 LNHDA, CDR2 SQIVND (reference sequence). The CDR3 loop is CASRGQHYGYTF. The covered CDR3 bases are TGTGCCAGTAGAGGACAGCACTATGGC.

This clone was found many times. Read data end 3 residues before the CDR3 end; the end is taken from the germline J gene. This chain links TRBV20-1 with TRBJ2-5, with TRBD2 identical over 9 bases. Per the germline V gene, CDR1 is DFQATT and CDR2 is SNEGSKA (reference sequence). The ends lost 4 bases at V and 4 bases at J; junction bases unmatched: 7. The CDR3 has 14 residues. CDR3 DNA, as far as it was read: TGCAGTGCTATAAAGCGGGGGGACCGAGAGACC. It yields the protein CSAIKRGDRET. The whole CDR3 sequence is CSAIKRGDRETQYF.

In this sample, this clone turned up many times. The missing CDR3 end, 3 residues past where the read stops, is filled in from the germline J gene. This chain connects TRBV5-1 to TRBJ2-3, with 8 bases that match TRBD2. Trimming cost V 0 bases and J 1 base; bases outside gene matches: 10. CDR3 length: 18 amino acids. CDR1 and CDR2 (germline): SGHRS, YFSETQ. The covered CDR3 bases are TGCGCCAGCAGCTTGGAAGGAGTGCTAGCGGGTCGCACAGATACG. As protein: CASSLEGVLAGRTDT. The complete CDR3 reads CASSLEGVLAGRTDTQYF. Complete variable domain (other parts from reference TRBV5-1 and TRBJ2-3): KAGVTQTPRYLIKTRGQQVTLSCSPISGHRSVSWYQQTPGQGLQFLFEYFSETQRNKGNFPGRFSGRQFSNSRSEMNVSTLELGDSALYLCASSLEGVLAGRTDTQYFGPGTRLTVL.